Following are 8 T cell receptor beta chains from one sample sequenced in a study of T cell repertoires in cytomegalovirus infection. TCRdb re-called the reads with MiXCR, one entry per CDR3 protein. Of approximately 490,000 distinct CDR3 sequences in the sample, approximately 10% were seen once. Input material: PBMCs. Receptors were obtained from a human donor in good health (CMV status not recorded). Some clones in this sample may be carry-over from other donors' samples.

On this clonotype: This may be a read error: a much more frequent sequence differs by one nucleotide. The CDR3 coding sequence is TGTGCCAGCAGCGCCGGGAGTAGCACAGCTACGCAGTATTTT. Amino acid sequence: CASSAGSSTATQYF. This sequence joins TRBV28 and TRBJ2-3; D possibly corresponds to TRBD2 (6 bases). CDR3 length: 14 residues. Germline V lookup: CDR1 MDHEN, CDR2 SYDVKM.

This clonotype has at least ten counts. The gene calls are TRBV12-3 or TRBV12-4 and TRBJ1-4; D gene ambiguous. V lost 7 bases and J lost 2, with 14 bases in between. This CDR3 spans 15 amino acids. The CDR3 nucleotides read TGTGCCAGCACCCCCAGTAGACGGACTAATGAAAAACTGTTTTTT. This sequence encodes CASTPSRRTNEKLFF.

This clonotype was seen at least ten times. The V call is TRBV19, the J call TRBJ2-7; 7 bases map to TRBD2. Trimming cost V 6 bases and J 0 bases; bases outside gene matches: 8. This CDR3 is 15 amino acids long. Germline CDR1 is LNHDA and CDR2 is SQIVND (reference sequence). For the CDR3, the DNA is TGTGCCAGTAGAGGGAGTGCGGGAGCCTCCTACGAGCAGTACTTC. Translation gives CASRGSAGASYEQYF.

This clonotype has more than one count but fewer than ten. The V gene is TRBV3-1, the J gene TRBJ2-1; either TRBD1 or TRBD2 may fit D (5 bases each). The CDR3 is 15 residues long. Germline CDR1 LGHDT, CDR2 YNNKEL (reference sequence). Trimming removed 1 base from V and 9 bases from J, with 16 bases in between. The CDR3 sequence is CASSQGGRALGEQFF. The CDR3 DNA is TGTGCCAGCAGCCAAGGGGGACGAGCTTTGGGTGAGCAGTTCTTC.

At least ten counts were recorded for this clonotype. The CDR3 sequence is CASSPLGLEAGYNEQFF. The DNA of the CDR3 is TGTGCCAGCAGTCCCCTGGGCCTCGAGGCAGGTTACAATGAGCAGTTCTTC. The V call is TRBV28, the J call TRBJ2-1; D is unresolved. The V and J ends lost 5 bases and 4 bases respectively, with 21 bases between them. CDR1 and CDR2 (germline): MDHEN, SYDVKM. The CDR3 runs to 17 residues.

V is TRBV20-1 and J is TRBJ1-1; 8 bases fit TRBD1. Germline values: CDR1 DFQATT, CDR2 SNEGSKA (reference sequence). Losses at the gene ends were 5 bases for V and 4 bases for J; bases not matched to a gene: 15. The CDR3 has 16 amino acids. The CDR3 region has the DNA TGCAGTGCTCTTGGACAGGGAAAAGGGGTTGCCACTGAAGCTTTCTTT. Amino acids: CSALGQGKGVATEAFF.

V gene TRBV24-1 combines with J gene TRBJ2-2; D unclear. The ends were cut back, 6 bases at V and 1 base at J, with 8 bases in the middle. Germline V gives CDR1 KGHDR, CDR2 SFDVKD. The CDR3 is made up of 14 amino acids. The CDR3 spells CATSRQRNTGELFF. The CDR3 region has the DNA TGTGCCACCAGTCGTCAGCGGAACACCGGGGAGCTGTTTTTT.

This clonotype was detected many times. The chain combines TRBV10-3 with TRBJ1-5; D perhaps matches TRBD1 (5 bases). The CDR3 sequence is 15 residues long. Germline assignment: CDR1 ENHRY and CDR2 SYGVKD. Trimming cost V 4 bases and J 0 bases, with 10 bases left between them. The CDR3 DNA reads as TGTGCCATCAGTGGCGGGGGGGATAGCAATCAGCCCCAGCATTTT. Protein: CAISGGGDSNQPQHF.